The T cell receptor (beta chain) described here comes from a study of T cells in Graves' hyperthyroidism and ophthalmopathy (dated by TCRdb to about 2019). Turning to the overall study: Peripheral blood was sampled at the time of initial diagnosis, prior to any treatment. Following sampling, methimazole starting at 30 mg daily was given to hyperthyroidism patients, and high-dose intravenous methylprednisolone was given to ophthalmopathy patients. TCR Vbeta CDR3 sequencing of some 140 peripheral blood samples (roughly 41 ophthalmopathy, 75 hyperthyroidism and around 17 progressor patients) is reported in the paper. To identify distinguishing TCR V-J signatures, a discovery cohort of 100 or so patients was used, comprising 40 to 45 with Graves' ophthalmopathy and 57 with stable Graves' hyperthyroidism. The approximately 98 discovery patients were randomly divided into training and test sets at a 7:3 ratio. The study also compared thyroid tissue and blood T-cell repertoires from more than 5 Graves' hyperthyroidism patients. Prospective prediction of ophthalmopathy was tested in an independent validation cohort of 18 hyperthyroidism patients and 17 patients who later progressed to ophthalmopathy.

The junction shows trimming of 3 bases on V and 5 bases on J, plus 13 bases between the germline ends. The CDR3 contains 14 residues, cysteine and phenylalanine counted. Only the CDR3 portion is preserved as DNA: 42 bases, with reading frame beginning at the first base. The TCR beta CDR3 regions were amplified from the RNA transcripts. The first round of RT-PCR for the TCR CDR3 was performed with the HTBI primer set and the Qiagen OneStep RT-PCR kit. A second multiplex PCR round built the libraries, followed by size selection and purification. The libraries were sequenced on an Illumina HiSeq2000 using paired-end 100 bp reads. Turning to the authors' computational methods: SOAPnuke was used to process the raw data, throwing out any read that contained adapters or uncalled bases, had a mean Phred below 15, or lacked an exact constant-primer or identifier match. COPE v1.2.5 was used to merge the high-quality paired reads, and each unique nucleotide sequence was defined as a clonotype. Clonotypes were aligned to IMGT TRBV, TRBD and TRBJ reference segments using MiTCR v1.1. Analysis was restricted to V-J combinations with a frequency above 0.0001, which covered 99.2% of repertoires. The TCS score was defined as the ratio of F50 (clonal expansion) to E x V (chaos), calculated using BLOSUM62-based TCRdist between CDR3 peptides within each V-J. Welch's t-statistics and random forest reduced 450 to 600 V-J features to fewer than 15, which were used in a naive Bayes classifier (R e1071). TCRdb trimmed public reads at Q25 via fastp, called clones via MiXCR and kept in-frame beta chains. Rows are combined by CDR3 protein, so each entry shows the most common genes and DNA. TCRdb's processing, not the authors', yielded these V and J calls. The table for this sample lists about 400,000 distinct CDR3 sequences; around 15% of them were counted only once. The ten largest clones take up 5% to 6.5% of the sample.

This clonotype came up many times. It has no known antigen specificity. Base quality data are lacking; no much larger clone is found one base away. Stable Graves' hyperthyroidism was defined as no progression to ophthalmopathy during 18 months of follow-up. Hyperthyroidism patients were aged 18 to 65 years and newly diagnosed, with disease duration of less than 2 months. Patients with uncontrolled infections, other autoimmune diseases, pregnancy or lactation were excluded. Clinical symptoms, serum thyroxine and TRAb, thyroid ultrasound, and orbital computed tomography formed the basis for the diagnoses. PBMCs were isolated from about 10 ml of fresh peripheral blood by Ficoll-Paque density gradient centrifugation. Trizol reagent was used to extract total RNA, and RNA quality was then checked on an Agilent 2100 Bioanalyzer. Broad study findings and their caveats: Blood samples also contained most of the expanded thyroid clonotypes (frequency above 0.001), which suggests that blood repertoires may reflect thyroid immune responses. No statistical method was used to set the sample size in advance, and investigators knew the group allocation. A 13 V-J signature model separated ophthalmopathy from stable hyperthyroidism, with roughly 88% sensitivity and about 81% specificity in cross-validation and 80%/75% in testing. In validation, progression to ophthalmopathy was predicted by the model with 70.59% sensitivity and nearly 75% specificity, a median of approximately 7.1 months before onset.

The chain couples TRBV12-3 or TRBV12-4 to TRBJ2-5; the D assignment is uncertain and may be TRBD1 or TRBD2, with 5 bases supporting each. Sequenced material: blood. The TCR sequence derives from a woman aged 18-35 years with Graves' hyperthyroidism. The DNA sequence is as follows: TGTGCCAGCAGTTTGGGGACCCCGGCTGAGACCCAGTACTTC. Its translation is CASSLGTPAETQYF.